This T cell receptor beta chain derives from a study of T cell responses to AZD1222 COVID-19 vaccine. Study-level points and caveats: Clonal diversity was possibly underestimated, and the donors were mostly white British, with more females.

Trimming removed 5 bases from V and 6 bases from J; junction bases left unmatched: 9. This CDR3 spans 16 amino acids. Germline loops: CDR1 LNHDA, CDR2 SQIVND (reference sequence). Sequencing used immunoSEQ multiplex PCR; TCRdb keeps in-frame clones, though not all of them. The sample lists more than 100,000 clones, roughly 91% occurring once. Worth noting for this clone: The antigen is undetermined.

Material: peripheral blood, obtained 28 days after the second AZD1222 dose. This receptor was taken from an adult who received the AZD1222 COVID-19 vaccine. This rearrangement joins TRBV19 to TRBJ1-6; 8 bases fit TRBD1. The CDR3 DNA reads TGTGCCAGTAGTTACCGGACAGGGCCTTTTAATTCACCCCTCCACTTT. Translation gives CASSYRTGPFNSPLHF.